This T cell receptor (beta chain) came from a study of control samples from healthy donors and cancer patients. Only one count was recorded for this clone. The CDR3 totals 15 residues. V lost 5 bases to trimming and J lost 4 bases, with 15 bases between them. Germline CDR1 and CDR2: PRHDT and FYEKMQ (reference sequence). Sequencing was performed with immunoSEQ multiplex PCR; in TCRdb, only in-frame clones are kept and a portion is missing. Found here are over 100,000 clones, around 92% of them singletons; the top ten hold roughly 1.9%. This clonotype was obtained from a woman aged 45-65 years in good health. The V call is TRBV13, the J call TRBJ2-1; tentatively, D is TRBD1 (5 bases). Sequencing was carried out using blood. CDR3 region: CASSRVDRYYNEQFF. CDR3 coding DNA: TGTGCCAGCAGCCGTGTAGACAGATATTACAATGAGCAGTTCTTC.